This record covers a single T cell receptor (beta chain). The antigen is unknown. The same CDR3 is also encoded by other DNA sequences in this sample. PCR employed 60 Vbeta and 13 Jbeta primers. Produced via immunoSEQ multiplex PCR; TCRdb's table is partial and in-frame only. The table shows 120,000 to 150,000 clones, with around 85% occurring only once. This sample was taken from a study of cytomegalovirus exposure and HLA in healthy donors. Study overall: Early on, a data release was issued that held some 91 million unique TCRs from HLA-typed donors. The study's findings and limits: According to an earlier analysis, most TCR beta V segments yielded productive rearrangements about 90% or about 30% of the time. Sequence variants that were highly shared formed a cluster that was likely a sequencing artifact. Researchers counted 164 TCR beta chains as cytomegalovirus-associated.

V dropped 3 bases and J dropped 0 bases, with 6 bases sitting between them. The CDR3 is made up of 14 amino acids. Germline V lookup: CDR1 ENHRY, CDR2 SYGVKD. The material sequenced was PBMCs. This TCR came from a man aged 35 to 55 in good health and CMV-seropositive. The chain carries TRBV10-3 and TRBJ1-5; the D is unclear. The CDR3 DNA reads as TGTGCCATCAGTGACCAGATTAGCAATCAGCCCCAGCATTTT. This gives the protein CAISDQISNQPQHF.